Given below is one TCR beta chain in context. Its antigen is not known. This record comes from a study of T cell repertoires in cytomegalovirus infection. Study at large: Recently identified HLA-C-restricted CMV epitopes and well-studied HLA-B-restricted CMV epitopes were used by the study. Both CMV infection and a matching HLA type were indicated by public TCR beta signatures.

The study's findings and limits: HLA-C-restricted TCR beta clonotypes specific for CMV led the ex vivo response. Summed public TCR beta family frequency identified CMV carriers bearing the relevant HLA.

In TCRdb, the reads were re-called with MiXCR into one record per CDR3 protein. In the table there are 700,000 to 900,000 distinct CDR3 sequences, under 35% of which are singletons. Germline loops: CDR1 DFQATT, CDR2 SNEGSKA (reference sequence). The CDR3 is made up of 15 amino acids. Trimming cost V 6 bases and J 3 bases, with 18 bases left between them. The J gene is TRBJ2-1, the V gene TRBV20-1; tentatively, D is TRBD1 or TRBD2 (6 bases each). This sequence originates from a human donor in good health (CMV status not recorded). Some clones in this sample may be carry-over from other donors' samples. Material: cultured CD8+ T cells from PBMCs, obtained from culture after CMV antigen stimulation. The CDR3 bases are TGCAGTGCCACCGGACAGTCGGGGGACTACAATGAGCAGTTCTTC. Amino acid sequence: CSATGQSGDYNEQFF.